Given below is one T cell receptor (beta chain) in context. The germline V gene has CDR1 GTSNPN and CDR2 SVGIG (reference sequence). There are 11 residues in the CDR3. The V segment lost 1 base and the J segment 16 bases; nucleotides outside the gene matches: 3. Making the bulk TCR libraries relied on previously described methods and listed TCR primers. Each CDR3 protein is one row after TCRdb ran MiXCR on the PCR reads. The sample comprises more than 450,000 distinct CDR3 sequences, about a quarter of which are singletons, and around 0.76% rests with the top ten. The sample comes from a study of molecular identifiers for immune sequencing clone quantification. Naive CD8 T cells were sorted, and the gate applied was CD8+CD4-CCR7+CD45RA+.

This chain joins TRBV30 and TRBJ1-6; 8 bases map to TRBD1. The sequencing input was naive CD8+ T cells from blood, with Jurkat cell RNA spiked in. Described subset: FACS-sorted CD8+CD4-CCR7+CD45RA+ naive T cells. This TCR was recovered from a human donor in good health. Some libraries in this study had Jurkat cell RNA spiked in. The CDR3 DNA is TGTGCCTGGAGTGCAACAGGGGGACTCCACTTT. It codes for CAWSATGGLHF.